This TCR beta chain was documented in a study of technical replicates of blood from a few donors. Assay: immunoSEQ multiplex PCR; the TCRdb copy retains only in-frame clones and omits some. The data contain approximately 100,000 clones, roughly 95% of them singletons. The sequencing sample was made of T cells isolated from PBMCs. This sequence originates from a human donor in good health.

The CDR3 DNA reads TGCGCCAGCACCCAGCTGGAGGCTTGGGATGGCTACACCTTC. This translates into CASTQLEAWDGYTF. The chain has TRBV4-1 and TRBJ1-2; unclear D gene. From germline, CDR1 is MGHRA and CDR2 YSYEKL. This CDR3 spans 14 amino acids. V was clipped by 7 bases and J by 6 bases, with 18 bases between them.